The T cell receptor beta chain described here comes from a study of human T cells and chemical hapten exposure (dated by TCRdb to the early 2020s). Study-level background: For sensitization, 2% DPC in acetone was applied to a roughly 2 cm by roughly 2 cm area of upper inner arm skin. Libraries were pooled for sequencing, and per-sample TCR yields varied mainly because of small differences in library volumes within the pool. Patients additionally received weekly therapeutic DPC doses to the scalp throughout the roughly 25-week study period. Patch tests used Finn chambers with 0.01% DPC on the upper back, scored after 6 days by International Contact Dermatitis Research Group standards. Under 30 alopecia patients gave blood for TCR sequencing at one to four time points (pre-sensitization, 2, 6 and 24 weeks). In alopecia patients, the study followed how the peripheral blood TCR repertoire changed in vivo over primary and secondary sensitization to diphenylcyclopropenone (DPC), a hapten. Blood was sampled from patients pre-sensitization (week 0) and at 2, 6 and about 24 weeks after DPC sensitization. The mostly female patient cohort included alopecia areata with under or over 50% scalp involvement, alopecia totalis and alopecia universalis.

Read against the paper, the sample's time point label means: pre-sensitization, week 0. Sample treatment or condition, as interpreted from the label and publication: therapeutic diphenylcyclopropenone sensitization with weekly scalp DPC. At every patch-test visit, the blood draw took place before the patch test was put on. Eligible patients were aged 18 to 70, diagnosed with alopecia, deemed suitable for DPC therapy, and excluded if pregnant. Total RNA was extracted from unfractionated whole blood that had been collected in Tempus Blood RNA tubes. Summary of the overall study and its limitations: DPC sensitization did not change the number of TCRs with a frequency above 1 in 1000, and there was no evidence of changes in global repertoire structure. A positive correlation was found between the number of PT1 expanded TCRs and patch test score, with significance reached at thresholds 8, 16 and 32 but not 4. Compared with pre-sensitization or healthy control sets, expanded TCRs formed significantly more large CDR3 similarity clusters, which is consistent with antigen-driven responses. Repeated subsampling changed both the strength of the expansion versus patch-test correlation and the threshold at which the correlation became significant. Alopecia, a presumed autoimmune disease, was present in all patients, so the immune response of the patients might differ from that of healthy individuals.

As concerns this clonotype: It has no known antigen specificity. Base-call qualities are not available, and no considerably larger clone is one nucleotide away.

The library came from RACE. Data came from a NextSeq 500. Library preparation attached unique molecular identifiers to individual cDNA molecules for quantitative, reproducible TCR counting. Each blood RNA sample was used to sequence both TCR alpha and TCR beta chains. On the authors' methods: Samples had a median of roughly 87,000 TCRs, with a range from roughly 23,224 to 700,000. The Decombinator software suite was used to annotate the V, J and CDR3 of the TCR reads. For the PS versus PT1 abundance plots, all samples were subsampled to the same number of TCRs (28,000). TCRs were defined as expanded if absent before sensitization and observed at least eight times at the 2-week time point. Through fastp at Q25 and MiXCR, TCRdb rebuilt clones from the public reads, retaining in-frame beta chains. Identical CDR3 protein sequences are pooled into one entry, listed with their most common genes and DNA. TCRdb's processing, not the authors' own work, is the source of the V and J calls. Within this sample are tens of thousands of distinct CDR3 sequences, with over 9% of them counted one time only. Around 10% of the sample is taken by the ten largest.

This TCR came from a man aged 40-49 years with alopecia areata. Some clones in this sample may be carry-over from other donors' samples. Material: whole blood, obtained in connection with sensitization to the hapten diphenylcyclopropenone (DPC).

The CDR3 corresponds to CSALGRAHSTDTQYF. The nucleotide sequence is given as TGCAGTGCCTTAGGGCGGGCGCATAGCACAGATACGCAGTATTTT. Recombination joined TRBV20-1 with TRBJ2-3; a weak D assignment points to TRBD2 (5 bases agree). There are 15 amino acids in the CDR3, from cysteine to phenylalanine inclusive. The DNA shown is the 45-base CDR3, in frame from base 1. The CDR1 and CDR2 encoded by the germline V gene (reference sequence) are DFQATT and SNEGSKA. The junction shows trimming of 6 bases on V and 0 bases on J, plus 16 bases between the germline ends.